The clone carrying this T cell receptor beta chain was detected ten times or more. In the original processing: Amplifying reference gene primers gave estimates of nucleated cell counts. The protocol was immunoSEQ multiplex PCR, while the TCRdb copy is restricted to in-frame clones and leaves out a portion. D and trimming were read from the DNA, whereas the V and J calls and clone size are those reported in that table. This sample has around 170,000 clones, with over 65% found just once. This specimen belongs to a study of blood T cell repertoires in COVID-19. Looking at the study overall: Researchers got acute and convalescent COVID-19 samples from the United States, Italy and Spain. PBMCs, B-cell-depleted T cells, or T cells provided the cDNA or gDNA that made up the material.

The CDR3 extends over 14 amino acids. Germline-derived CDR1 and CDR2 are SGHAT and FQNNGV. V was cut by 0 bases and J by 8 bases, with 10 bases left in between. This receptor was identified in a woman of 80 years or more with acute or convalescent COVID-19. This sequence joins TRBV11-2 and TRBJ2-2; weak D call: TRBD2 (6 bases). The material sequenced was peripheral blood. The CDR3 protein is CASSLDMGRGELFF. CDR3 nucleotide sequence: TGTGCCAGCAGCTTAGACATGGGGAGGGGGGAGCTGTTTTTT.